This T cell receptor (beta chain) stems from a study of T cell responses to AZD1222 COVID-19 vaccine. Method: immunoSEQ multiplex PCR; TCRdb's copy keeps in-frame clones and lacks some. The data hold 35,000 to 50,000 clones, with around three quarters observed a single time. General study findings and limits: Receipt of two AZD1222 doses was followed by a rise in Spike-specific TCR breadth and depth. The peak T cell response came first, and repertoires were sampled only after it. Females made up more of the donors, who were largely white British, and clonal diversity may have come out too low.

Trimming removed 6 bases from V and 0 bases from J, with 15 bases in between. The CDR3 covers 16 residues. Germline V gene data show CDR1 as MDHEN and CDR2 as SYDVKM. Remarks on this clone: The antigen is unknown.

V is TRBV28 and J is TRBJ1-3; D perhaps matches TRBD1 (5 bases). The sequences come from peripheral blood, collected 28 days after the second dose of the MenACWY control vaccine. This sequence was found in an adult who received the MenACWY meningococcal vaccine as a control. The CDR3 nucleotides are TGTGCCAGCAGACCCTTCACCGGGGCCTCTGGAAACACCATATATTTT. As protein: CASRPFTGASGNTIYF.